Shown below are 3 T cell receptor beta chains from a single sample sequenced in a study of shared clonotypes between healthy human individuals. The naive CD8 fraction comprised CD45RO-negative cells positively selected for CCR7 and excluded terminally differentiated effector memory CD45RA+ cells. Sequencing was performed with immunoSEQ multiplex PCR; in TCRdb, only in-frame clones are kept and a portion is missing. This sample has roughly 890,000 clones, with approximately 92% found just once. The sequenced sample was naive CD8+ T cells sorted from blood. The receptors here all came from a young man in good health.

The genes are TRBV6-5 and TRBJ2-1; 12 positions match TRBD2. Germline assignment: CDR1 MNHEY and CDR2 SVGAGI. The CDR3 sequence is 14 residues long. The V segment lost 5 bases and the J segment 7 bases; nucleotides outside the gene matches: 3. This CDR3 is CASSRGLAGNEQFF. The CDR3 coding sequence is TGTGCCAGCAGTCGGGGACTAGCGGGTAATGAGCAGTTCTTC.

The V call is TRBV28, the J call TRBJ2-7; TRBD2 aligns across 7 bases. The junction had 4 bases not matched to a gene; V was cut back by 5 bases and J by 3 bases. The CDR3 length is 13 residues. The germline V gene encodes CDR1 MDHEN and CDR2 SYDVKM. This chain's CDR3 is CASSEAGDYEQYF. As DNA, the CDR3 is TGTGCCAGCAGTGAGGCGGGGGACTACGAGCAGTACTTC.

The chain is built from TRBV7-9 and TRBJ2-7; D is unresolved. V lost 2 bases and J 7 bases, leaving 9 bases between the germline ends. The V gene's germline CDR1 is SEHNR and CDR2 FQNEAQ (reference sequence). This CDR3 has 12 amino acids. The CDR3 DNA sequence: TGTGCCAGCAGCTTAATGGAACGGGAGCAGTACTTC. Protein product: CASSLMEREQYF.